These T cell receptor beta chains were read from a single sample in a study of T-cell memory formation after mild COVID-19. Each CDR3 protein gets one entry after TCRdb re-called the 5' RACE reads with MiXCR. The sample holds over 350,000 distinct CDR3 sequences, 16% seen once. Sequencing used PBMCs or a T cell subset sorted from them (not recorded which). These receptors came from a man in his late teens or twenties who had mild COVID-19 (a few samples of this study predate the infection). Cell type and time point are not known. CDR3s include the opening cysteine and the closing phenylalanine or tryptophan. Fields, in order: J gene, V gene, clone size, D gene, CDR3 DNA, CDR3 protein. The D gene is left open where the match is weak. A row's size may be missing; if present it is once, few, many or a size class.

J: TRBJ1-4; V: TRBV9; size: few; D: NA; DNA: TGTGCCAGCAGCGTCAGTACAACTAATGAAAAACTGTTTTTT; CDR3: CASSVSTTNEKLFF
J: TRBJ2-3; V: TRBV4-2; size: few; D: TRBD2; DNA: TGTGCCAGCAGCCAAGATGTACTAGCGGGGGGTATCACAGATACGCAGTATTTT; CDR3: CASSQDVLAGGITDTQYF
J: TRBJ2-7; V: TRBV3-1; size: once; D: TRBD1; DNA: TGTGCCAGCAGCTTCCACAGGGGCTGGGAGCAGTACTTC; CDR3: CASSFHRGWEQYF
J: TRBJ1-1; V: TRBV12-3/TRBV12-4; size: few; D: NA; DNA: TGTGCCAGCAGTTTATATATCGGCAGGGACACTGAAGCTTTCTTT; CDR3: CASSLYIGRDTEAFF
J: TRBJ2-3; V: TRBV4-3; size: many; D: TRBD2; DNA: TGCGCCAGCAGCCAAGGGGGCGGGGGGGCCCCAGATACGCAGTATTTT; CDR3: CASSQGGGGAPDTQYF
J: TRBJ2-1; V: TRBV7-9; size: few; D: NA; DNA: TGTGCCAGCAGCTTCACCTGGAGGGACAATGAGCAGTTCTTC; CDR3: CASSFTWRDNEQFF
J: TRBJ1-5; V: TRBV4-1; size: NA; D: TRBD1; DNA: TGCGCCAGCAGTTCCGGGACAGGGGGCGATCAGCCCCAGCATTTT; CDR3: CASSSGTGGDQPQHF
J: TRBJ2-5; V: TRBV9; size: many; D: NA; DNA: TGTGCCAGCAGCCCCCGGACACGGACAGAGACCCAGTACTTC; CDR3: CASSPRTRTETQYF
J: TRBJ2-3; V: TRBV4-3; size: NA; D: TRBD2; DNA: TGCGCCAGCAGCGGACTGACTAGCGGGGACTCAGATACGCAGTATTTT; CDR3: CASSGLTSGDSDTQYF
J: TRBJ2-1; V: TRBV7-6; size: few; D: NA; DNA: TGTGCCAGCAGGCTAGGGGGACCCTACAATGAGCAGTTCTTC; CDR3: CASRLGGPYNEQFF
J: TRBJ2-7; V: TRBV3-1; size: many; D: NA; DNA: TGTGCCAGCAGCCAAGATCCCCCCGGTGGGGACTACGAGCAGTACTTC; CDR3: CASSQDPPGGDYEQYF